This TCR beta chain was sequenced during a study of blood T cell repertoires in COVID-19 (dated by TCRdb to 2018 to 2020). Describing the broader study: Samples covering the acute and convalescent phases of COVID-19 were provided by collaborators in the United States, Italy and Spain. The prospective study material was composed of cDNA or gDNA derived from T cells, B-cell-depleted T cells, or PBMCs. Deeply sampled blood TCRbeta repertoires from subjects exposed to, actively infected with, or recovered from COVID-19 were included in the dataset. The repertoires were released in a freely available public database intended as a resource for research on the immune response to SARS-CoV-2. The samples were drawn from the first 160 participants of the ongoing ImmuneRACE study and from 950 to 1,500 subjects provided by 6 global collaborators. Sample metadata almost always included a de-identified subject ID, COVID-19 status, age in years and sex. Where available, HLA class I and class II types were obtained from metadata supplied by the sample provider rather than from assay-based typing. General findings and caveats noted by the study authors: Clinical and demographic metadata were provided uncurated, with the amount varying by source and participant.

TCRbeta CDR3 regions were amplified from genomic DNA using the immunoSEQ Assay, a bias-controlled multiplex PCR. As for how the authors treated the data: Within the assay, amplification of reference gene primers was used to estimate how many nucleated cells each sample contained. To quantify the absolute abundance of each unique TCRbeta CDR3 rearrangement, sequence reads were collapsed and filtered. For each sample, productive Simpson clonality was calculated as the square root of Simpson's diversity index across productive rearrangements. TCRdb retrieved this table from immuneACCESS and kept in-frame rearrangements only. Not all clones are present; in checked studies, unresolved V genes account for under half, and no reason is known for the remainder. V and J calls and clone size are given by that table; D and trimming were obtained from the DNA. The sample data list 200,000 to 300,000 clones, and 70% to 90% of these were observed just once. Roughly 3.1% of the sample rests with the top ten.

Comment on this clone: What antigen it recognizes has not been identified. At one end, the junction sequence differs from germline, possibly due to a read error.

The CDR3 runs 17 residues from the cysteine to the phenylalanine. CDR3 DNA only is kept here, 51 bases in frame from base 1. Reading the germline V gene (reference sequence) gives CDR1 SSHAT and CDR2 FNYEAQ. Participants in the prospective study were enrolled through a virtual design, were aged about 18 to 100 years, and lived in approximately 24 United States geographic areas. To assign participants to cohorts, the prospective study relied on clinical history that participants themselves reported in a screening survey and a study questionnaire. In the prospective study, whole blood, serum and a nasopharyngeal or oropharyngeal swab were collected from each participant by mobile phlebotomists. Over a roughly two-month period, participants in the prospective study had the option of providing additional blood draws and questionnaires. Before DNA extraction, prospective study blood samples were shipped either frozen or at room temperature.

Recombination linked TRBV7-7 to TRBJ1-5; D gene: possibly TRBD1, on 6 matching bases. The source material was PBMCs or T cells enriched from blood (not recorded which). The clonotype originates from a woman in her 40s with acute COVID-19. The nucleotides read TGTGCTAGCAGCTTGAATCGACAGGCGAGACCGGCTCAGCCCCAGCATTTT. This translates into CASSLNRQARPAQPQHF.